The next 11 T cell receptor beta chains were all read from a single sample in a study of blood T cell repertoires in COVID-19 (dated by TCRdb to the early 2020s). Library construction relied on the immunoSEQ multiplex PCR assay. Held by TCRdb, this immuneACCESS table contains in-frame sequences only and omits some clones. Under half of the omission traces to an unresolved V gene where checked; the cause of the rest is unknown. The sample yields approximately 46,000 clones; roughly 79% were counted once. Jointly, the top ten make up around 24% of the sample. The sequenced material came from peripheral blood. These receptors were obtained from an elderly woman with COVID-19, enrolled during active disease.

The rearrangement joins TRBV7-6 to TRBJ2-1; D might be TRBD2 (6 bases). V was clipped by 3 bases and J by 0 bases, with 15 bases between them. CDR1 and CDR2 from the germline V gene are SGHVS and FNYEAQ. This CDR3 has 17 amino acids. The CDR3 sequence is CASSLGTVTSSYNEQFF. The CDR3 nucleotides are TGTGCCAGCAGCTTGGGGACTGTAACCAGCTCCTACAATGAGCAGTTCTTC.

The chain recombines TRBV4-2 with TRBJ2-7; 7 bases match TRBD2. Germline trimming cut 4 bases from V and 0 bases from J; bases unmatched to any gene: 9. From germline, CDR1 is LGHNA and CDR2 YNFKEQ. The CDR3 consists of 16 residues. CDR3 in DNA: TGTGCCAGCAGCCCCCAAAAAAGCGGGGCCTCCTACGAGCAGTACTTC. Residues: CASSPQKSGASYEQYF.

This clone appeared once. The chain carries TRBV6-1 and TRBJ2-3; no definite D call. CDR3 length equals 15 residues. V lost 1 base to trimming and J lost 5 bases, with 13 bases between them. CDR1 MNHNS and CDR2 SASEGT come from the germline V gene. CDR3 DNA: TGTGCCAGCAGTGAAGATTGGTTATCGGTAGATACGCAGTATTTT. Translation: CASSEDWLSVDTQYF.

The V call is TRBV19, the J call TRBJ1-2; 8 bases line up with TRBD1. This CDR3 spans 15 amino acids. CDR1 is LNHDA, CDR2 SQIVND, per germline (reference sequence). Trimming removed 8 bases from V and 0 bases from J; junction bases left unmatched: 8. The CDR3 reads CASRTGYGTNYGYTF. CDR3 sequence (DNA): TGTGCCAGTCGGACAGGGTACGGTACTAACTATGGCTACACCTTC.

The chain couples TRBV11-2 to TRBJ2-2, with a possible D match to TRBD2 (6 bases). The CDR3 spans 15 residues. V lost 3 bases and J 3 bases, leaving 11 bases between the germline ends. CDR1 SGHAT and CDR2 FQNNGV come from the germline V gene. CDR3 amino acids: CASSLETSHTGELFF. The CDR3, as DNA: TGTGCCAGCAGCTTGGAGACTAGTCACACCGGGGAGCTGTTTTTT.

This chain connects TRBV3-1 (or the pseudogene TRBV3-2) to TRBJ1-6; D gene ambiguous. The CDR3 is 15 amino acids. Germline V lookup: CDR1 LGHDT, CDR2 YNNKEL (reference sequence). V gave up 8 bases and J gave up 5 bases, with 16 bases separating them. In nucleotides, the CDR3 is TGTGCCAGCGGTAGTGACGGAGGCGATAATTCACCCCTCCACTTT. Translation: CASGSDGGDNSPLHF.

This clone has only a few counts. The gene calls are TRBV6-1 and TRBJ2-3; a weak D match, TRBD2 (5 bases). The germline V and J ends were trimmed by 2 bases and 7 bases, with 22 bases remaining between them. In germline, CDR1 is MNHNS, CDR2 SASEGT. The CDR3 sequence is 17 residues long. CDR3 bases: TGTGCCAGCAGTGAAAATTTATACCGGAGGCCCGCCCATACGCAGTATTTT. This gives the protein CASSENLYRRPAHTQYF.

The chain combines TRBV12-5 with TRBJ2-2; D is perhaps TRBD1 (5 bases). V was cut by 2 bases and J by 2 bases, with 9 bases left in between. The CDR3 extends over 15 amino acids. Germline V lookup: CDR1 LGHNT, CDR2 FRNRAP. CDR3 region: CASGLRQGNTGELFF. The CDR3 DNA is TGTGCTAGTGGTTTGAGGCAGGGCAACACCGGGGAGCTGTTTTTT.

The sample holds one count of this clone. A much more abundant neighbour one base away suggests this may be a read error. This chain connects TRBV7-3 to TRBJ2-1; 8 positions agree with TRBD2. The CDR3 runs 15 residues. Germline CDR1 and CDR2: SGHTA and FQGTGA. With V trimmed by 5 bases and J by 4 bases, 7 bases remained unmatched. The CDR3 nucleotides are TGTGCCAGCAGCCCTCTAGCGGGCGGATACAATGAGCAGTTCTTC. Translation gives CASSPLAGGYNEQFF.

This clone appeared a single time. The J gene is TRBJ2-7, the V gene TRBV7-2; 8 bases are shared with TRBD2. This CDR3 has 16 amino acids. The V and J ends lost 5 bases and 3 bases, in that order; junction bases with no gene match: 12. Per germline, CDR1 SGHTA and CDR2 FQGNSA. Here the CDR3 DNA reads TGTGCCAGCAGCCCCACCCTACGGGGGGGCCACTACGAGCAGTACTTC. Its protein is CASSPTLRGGHYEQYF. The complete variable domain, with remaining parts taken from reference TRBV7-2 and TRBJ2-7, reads GAGVSQSPSNKVTEKGKDVELRCDPISGHTALYWYRQSLGQGLEFLIYFQGNSAPDKSGLPSDRFSAERTGGSVSTLTIQRTQQEDSAVYLCASSPTLRGGHYEQYFGPGTRLTVT.

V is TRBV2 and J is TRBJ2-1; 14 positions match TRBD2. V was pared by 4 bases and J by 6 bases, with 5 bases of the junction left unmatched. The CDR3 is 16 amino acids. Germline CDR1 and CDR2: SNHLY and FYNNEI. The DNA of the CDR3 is TGTGCCAGCAGTGTGGGACTAGCGGGGGTAATCAATGAGCAGTTCTTC. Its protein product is CASSVGLAGVINEQFF.